One sample yielded the 17 T cell receptor beta chains listed below, sequenced in a study of blood T cell repertoires in COVID-19. The repertoire was sequenced with immunoSEQ multiplex PCR; TCRdb's copy has only in-frame clones and lacks some. The table includes around 160,000 clones, roughly four fifths detected once. Sequenced sample: peripheral blood. These receptor sequences come from a human donor with acute or convalescent COVID-19. The donor label of this sample is uncertain.

V gene TRBV11-2 combines with J gene TRBJ1-3; tentative D call: TRBD1 (5 bases). The CDR3 sequence is 16 residues long. Trimming removed 3 bases at V and 4 bases at J, with 16 bases between. The germline gives CDR1 SGHAT, CDR2 FQNNGV. In nucleotides, the CDR3 is TGTGCCAGCAGCTTGAATAGACAGAAGGCAGGAAACACCATATATTTT. Translation gives CASSLNRQKAGNTIYF.

V is TRBV5-1 and J is TRBJ2-1; TRBD2 aligns across 13 bases. The CDR3 is 15 residues long. V shed 4 bases and J 8 bases; nucleotides not matched to a gene: 6. The germline gives CDR1 SGHRS, CDR2 YFSETQ. This CDR3 is CASSPWTSGGDEQFF. The DNA for the CDR3 is TGCGCCAGCAGCCCCTGGACTAGCGGGGGTGATGAGCAGTTCTTC. Based on the CDR3 plus reference TRBV5-1 and TRBJ2-1, the full variable domain is KAGVTQTPRYLIKTRGQQVTLSCSPISGHRSVSWYQQTPGQGLQFLFEYFSETQRNKGNFPGRFSGRQFSNSRSEMNVSTLELGDSALYLCASSPWTSGGDEQFFGPGTRLTVL.

V is TRBV30 and J is TRBJ1-5; D gene unclear. Trimming stripped 5 bases from V and 0 bases from J, with 11 bases between. Germline CDR1 GTSNPN, CDR2 SVGIG (reference sequence). This CDR3 is built from 14 residues. CDR3 DNA: TGTGCCTGGGCCCGGGAATATAGCAATCAGCCCCAGCATTTT. Translating gives CAWAREYSNQPQHF.

J is TRBJ2-5 and V is TRBV21-1; the D call in the table, TRBD2, was not verified against the DNA. TRBV21-1 is termed a pseudogene. The CDR3 runs to 16 residues. The CDR3 nucleotides read TGTGCCAGCAGCAAAGCGCTAGAGGCTAGAGGGGAGACCCAGTACTTC. This translates into CASSKALEARGETQYF.

The rearrangement uses TRBV29-1 and TRBJ1-3; the D gene is possibly TRBD1 (5 bases). Germline V CDR1 and CDR2: SQVTM, ANQGSEA. Trimming removed 4 bases from V and 9 bases from J, with 10 bases in between. This CDR3 spans 11 amino acids. The CDR3 sequence is CSVVSGGTIYF. The CDR3 DNA sequence: TGCAGCGTTGTTTCGGGGGGCACCATATATTTT.

This clone has only one observation. The chain couples TRBV7-9 to TRBJ2-3; possible D gene TRBD1, 6 bases. CDR1 SEHNR and CDR2 FQNEAQ come from the germline V gene (reference sequence). Deletions cut 0 bases from V and 1 base from J, with 8 bases between. This CDR3 is 15 amino acids long. The CDR3 loop reads CASSLAGARTDTQYF. CDR3 DNA: TGTGCCAGCAGCTTAGCGGGGGCTCGCACAGATACGCAGTATTTT.

The rearrangement links TRBV11-2 to TRBJ1-5; 9 nucleotides agree with TRBD1. The V and J ends lost 5 bases and 4 bases, in that order; junction bases with no gene match: 12. CDR1 SGHAT and CDR2 FQNNGV come from the germline V gene. The CDR3 totals 17 residues. This chain's CDR3 is CASSPGADRGRNQPQHF. As DNA, the CDR3 is TGTGCCAGCAGCCCCGGGGCGGACAGGGGACGAAATCAGCCCCAGCATTTT.

This clone was observed once. The V call is TRBV6-6, the J call TRBJ1-4; D ambiguous. The CDR3 consists of 16 residues. The germline V and J ends were trimmed by 3 bases and 2 bases, with 13 bases remaining between them. The germline V gene encodes CDR1 MNHNY and CDR2 SVGAGI (reference sequence). The CDR3 region has the DNA TGTGCCAGCAGTTATAACCCGGGGTGGACTAATGAAAAACTGTTTTTT. It is translated as CASSYNPGWTNEKLFF.

The chain links TRBV6-5 to TRBJ1-3; 7 nucleotides line up with TRBD1. The CDR3 extends over 15 amino acids. The germline V gene encodes CDR1 MNHEY and CDR2 SVGAGI. J gave up 4 bases and V 5 bases, and 8 bases lay outside the gene matches. The CDR3 region has the DNA TGTGCCAGCAGTCACAGGGGAATCGGCGGAAACACCATATATTTT. It encodes CASSHRGIGGNTIYF.

This rearrangement joins TRBV15 to TRBJ1-5; D is uncertain. The ends were cut back, 8 bases at V and 4 bases at J, with 12 bases in the middle. The CDR3 sequence is 13 residues long. Germline CDR1 is LNHNV and CDR2 is YYDKDF (reference sequence). The CDR3 sequence: CATAPARNQPQHF. CDR3 nucleotide sequence: TGTGCCACCGCCCCCGCCAGAAATCAGCCCCAGCATTTT.

The count of this clone is one. This chain links TRBV9 with TRBJ1-2; possible D gene TRBD1, 6 bases. Germline assignment: CDR1 SGDLS and CDR2 YYNGEE. This CDR3 has 16 residues. The V and J ends lost 0 bases and 7 bases respectively, with 19 bases between them. The CDR3 reads CASSVAPLTGTSGYTF. The CDR3 DNA follows: TGTGCCAGCAGCGTAGCTCCATTAACAGGGACAAGTGGCTACACCTTC. Using reference TRBV9 and TRBJ1-2 for the parts outside the CDR3, the full variable domain is DSGVTQTPKHLITATGQRVTLRCSPRSGDLSVYWYQQSLDQGLQFLIQYYNGEERAKGNILERFSAQQFPDLHSELNLSSLELGDSALYFCASSVAPLTGTSGYTFGSGTRLTVV.

V gene TRBV20-1 combines with J gene TRBJ1-1; TRBD1 aligns across 7 bases. With V trimmed by 3 bases and J by 4 bases, 5 bases remained unmatched. Germline V CDR1 and CDR2: DFQATT, SNEGSKA (reference sequence). This CDR3 comprises 13 residues. The DNA of the CDR3 is TGCAGTGCTAGTGGACAGGTAGGCACTGAAGCTTTCTTT. Translating gives CSASGQVGTEAFF.

The chain has TRBV12-3 or TRBV12-4 and TRBJ1-1, with D possibly matching TRBD1 (6 bases). The V end was cut by 7 bases, the J end by 6 bases, with 12 bases between. This CDR3 is 12 amino acids long. The CDR3 DNA is TGTGCCAGCAACCCGGACAGCCCTGAAGCTTTCTTT. Translation: CASNPDSPEAFF.

This chain links TRBV7-2 with TRBJ2-7; D ambiguous. V dropped 1 base and J dropped 2 bases, with 6 bases sitting between them. The CDR3 contains 13 residues. Germline CDR1 is SGHTA and CDR2 is FQGNSA. The CDR3 nucleotides are TGTGCCAGCAGCTTAGAAAGCACCTACGAGCAGTACTTC. Translation gives CASSLESTYEQYF.

This CDR3 is CASSSGVAGNTDTQYF. In DNA, the CDR3 is TGTGCCAGCAGCTCCGGGGTAGCGGGGAACACAGATACGCAGTATTTT. The chain recombines TRBV5-6 with TRBJ2-3; 8 bases are shared with TRBD2. V was clipped by 3 bases and J by 2 bases; unmatched bases: 8. The CDR3 is made up of 16 amino acids. Germline V CDR1 and CDR2: SGHDT, YYEEEE.

The genes are TRBV14 and TRBJ2-1; D is ambiguous. CDR3 length equals 13 residues. Germline CDR1 and CDR2: SGHDN and FVKESK. Trimming left V 3 bases short and J 10 bases short, with 13 bases between. CDR3 sequence (DNA): TGTGCCAGCAGCCAGGAATCTACGCGGGAGCAGTTCTTC. Translating gives CASSQESTREQFF.

The rearrangement uses TRBV6-2 or TRBV6-3 and TRBJ1-2; the D gene is possibly TRBD1 (6 bases). The CDR3 covers 15 residues. V lost 5 bases and J lost 3, with 16 bases in between. Germline lookup yields CDR1 MNHEY and CDR2 SVGEGT. CDR3 bases: TGTGCCAGCAGTCTGGACAGCTTAGGGGACTATGGCTACACCTTC. Residues: CASSLDSLGDYGYTF.